This TCR beta chain stems from a study of cytomegalovirus exposure and HLA in healthy donors. Study in general: When 398 donors were genotyped, over 80% of them were found to fall in the Caucasian-associated ancestry cluster. Study-wide points: Using a false discovery rate of 0.05, a later analysis showed that 16,951 TCR beta sequences were associated with HLA alleles. In the analysis, some V segments, TRBV6-2 and TRBV6-3 included, were excluded as indistinguishable.

CDR1 and CDR2 (germline): SGHRS, YFSETQ. The trim removed 7 bases at V and 0 bases at J, leaving 5 bases unmatched. The CDR3 length is 14 residues. Notes on this clone: The antigen is unknown.

This PCR relied on a set of 60 Vbeta primers and 13 Jbeta primers. How the authors handled the data: As a later analysis found, there were 70 million to 90 million unique TCR beta chains, of which about 10 million were shared. Produced via immunoSEQ multiplex PCR; TCRdb's table is partial and in-frame only. That table supplies the V and J calls and clone size; D and trimming were determined from the DNA. The top ten hold roughly 2.4% of the sample, which has about 150,000 clones, about 85% seen once. This sequence joins TRBV5-1 and TRBJ2-3, with TRBD2 matching over 7 bases. Sequenced input: PBMCs. The clonotype was recovered from a woman younger than 30 in good health and CMV-seronegative. The CDR3 here is CASGSGTSTDTQYF. CDR3 in DNA: TGCGCCAGCGGAAGCGGGACTAGCACAGATACGCAGTATTTT.